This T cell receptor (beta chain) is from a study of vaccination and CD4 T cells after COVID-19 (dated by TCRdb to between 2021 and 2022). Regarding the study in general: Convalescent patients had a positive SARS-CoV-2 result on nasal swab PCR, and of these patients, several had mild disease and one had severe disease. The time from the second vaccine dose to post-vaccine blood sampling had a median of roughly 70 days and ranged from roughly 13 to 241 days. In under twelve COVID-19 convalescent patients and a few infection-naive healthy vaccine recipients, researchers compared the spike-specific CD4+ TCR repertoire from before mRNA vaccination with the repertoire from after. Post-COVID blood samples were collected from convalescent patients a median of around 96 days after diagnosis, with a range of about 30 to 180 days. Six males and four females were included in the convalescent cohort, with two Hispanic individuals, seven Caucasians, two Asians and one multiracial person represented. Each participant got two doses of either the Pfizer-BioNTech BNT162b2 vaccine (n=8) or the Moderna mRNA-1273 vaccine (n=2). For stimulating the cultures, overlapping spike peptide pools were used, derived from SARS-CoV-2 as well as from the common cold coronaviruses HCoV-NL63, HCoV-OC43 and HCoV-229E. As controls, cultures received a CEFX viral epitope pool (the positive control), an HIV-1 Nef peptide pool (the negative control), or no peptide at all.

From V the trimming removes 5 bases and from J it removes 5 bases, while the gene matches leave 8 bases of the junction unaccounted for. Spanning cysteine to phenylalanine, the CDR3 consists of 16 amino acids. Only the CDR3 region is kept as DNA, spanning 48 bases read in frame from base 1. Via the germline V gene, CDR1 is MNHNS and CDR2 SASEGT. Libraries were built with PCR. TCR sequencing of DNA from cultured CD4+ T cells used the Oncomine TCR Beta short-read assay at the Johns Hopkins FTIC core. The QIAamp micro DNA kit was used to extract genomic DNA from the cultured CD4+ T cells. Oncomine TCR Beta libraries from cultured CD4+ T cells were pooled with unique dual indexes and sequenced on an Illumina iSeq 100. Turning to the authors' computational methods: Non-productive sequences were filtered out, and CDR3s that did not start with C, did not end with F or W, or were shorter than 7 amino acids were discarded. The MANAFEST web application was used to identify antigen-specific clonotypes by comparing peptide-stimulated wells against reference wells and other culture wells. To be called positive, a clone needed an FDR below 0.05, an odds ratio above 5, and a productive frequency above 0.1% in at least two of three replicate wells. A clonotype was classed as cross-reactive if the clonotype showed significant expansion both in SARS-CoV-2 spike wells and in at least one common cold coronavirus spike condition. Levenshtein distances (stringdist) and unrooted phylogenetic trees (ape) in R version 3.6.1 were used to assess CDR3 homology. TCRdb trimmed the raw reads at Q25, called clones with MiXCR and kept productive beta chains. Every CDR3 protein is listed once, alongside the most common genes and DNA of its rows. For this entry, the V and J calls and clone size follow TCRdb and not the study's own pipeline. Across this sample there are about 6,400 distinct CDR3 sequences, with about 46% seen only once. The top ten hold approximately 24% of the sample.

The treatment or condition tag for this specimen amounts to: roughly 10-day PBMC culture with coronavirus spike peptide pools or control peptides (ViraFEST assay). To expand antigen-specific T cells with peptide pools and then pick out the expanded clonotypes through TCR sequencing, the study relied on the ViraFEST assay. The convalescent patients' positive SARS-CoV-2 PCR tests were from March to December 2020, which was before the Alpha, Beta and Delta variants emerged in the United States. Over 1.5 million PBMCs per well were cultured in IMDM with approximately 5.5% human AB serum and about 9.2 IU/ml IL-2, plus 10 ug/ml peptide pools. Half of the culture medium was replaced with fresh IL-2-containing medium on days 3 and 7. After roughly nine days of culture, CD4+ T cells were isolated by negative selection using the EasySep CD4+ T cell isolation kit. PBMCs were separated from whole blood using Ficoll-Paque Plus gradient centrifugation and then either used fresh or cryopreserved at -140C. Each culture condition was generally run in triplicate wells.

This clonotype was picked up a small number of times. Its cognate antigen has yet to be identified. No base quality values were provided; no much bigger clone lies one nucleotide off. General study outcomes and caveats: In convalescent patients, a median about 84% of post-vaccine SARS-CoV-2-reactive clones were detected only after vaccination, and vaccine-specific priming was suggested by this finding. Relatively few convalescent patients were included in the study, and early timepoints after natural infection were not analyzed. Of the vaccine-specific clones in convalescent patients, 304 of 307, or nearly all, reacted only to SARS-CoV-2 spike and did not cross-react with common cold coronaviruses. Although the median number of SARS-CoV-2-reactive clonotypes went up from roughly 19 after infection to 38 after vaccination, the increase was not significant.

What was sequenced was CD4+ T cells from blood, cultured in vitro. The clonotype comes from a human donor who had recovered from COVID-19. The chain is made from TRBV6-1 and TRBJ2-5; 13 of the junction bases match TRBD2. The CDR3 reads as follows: CASSPRTSGGGETQYF. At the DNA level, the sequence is TGTGCCAGCAGTCCCCGGACTAGCGGGGGAGGGGAGACCCAGTACTTC.